The next 18 T cell receptor beta chains were all read from a single sample in a study of T cells in Graves' hyperthyroidism and ophthalmopathy. Amplified regions were TCR beta CDR3 sequences from RNA transcripts. The study used the HTBI primer set for a first-round RT-PCR of the TCR CDR3. TCRdb redid the calling of the multiplex PCR reads with MiXCR, one entry per CDR3 protein. The repertoire holds nearly 600,000 distinct CDR3 sequences, 12% to 15% seen once, with roughly 7% in the top ten. Material for sequencing was blood. These receptors were collected from a young woman with Graves' ophthalmopathy.

This clonotype was recorded many times. This sequence joins TRBV7-9 and TRBJ2-7, with 9 positions matching TRBD2. Germline assignment: CDR1 SEHNR and CDR2 FQNEAQ (reference sequence). The CDR3 contains 15 residues. Trimming at V came to 5 bases and at J to 7 bases, leaving 12 bases not matched to a gene. The CDR3 region is CASSPPSGKPSEQYF. CDR3 nucleotides: TGTGCCAGCAGCCCCCCTAGCGGGAAACCATCAGAGCAGTACTTC.

This clonotype appeared many times. The chain joins TRBV6-1 to TRBJ2-7; 8 nucleotides align to TRBD1. The CDR3 is made up of 14 amino acids. Germline V gene sequence: CDR1 MNHNS, CDR2 SASEGT. V was pared by 5 bases and J by 3 bases, with 6 bases of the junction left unmatched. Written as DNA, the CDR3 is TGTGCCAGCAGTATCGACAGGGGCTACTACGAGCAGTACTTC. Translating gives CASSIDRGYYEQYF.

In its sample, this clonotype was seen many times. This chain links TRBV6-5 with TRBJ2-7, with D uncertain. This CDR3 contains 15 residues. Germline V CDR1 and CDR2: MNHEY, SVGAGI. Trimming cost V 0 bases and J 4 bases, with 13 bases left between them. CDR3 sequence: CASSYSRTVGYEQYF. CDR3 nucleotides: TGTGCCAGCAGTTACTCGAGAACAGTTGGTTACGAGCAGTACTTC.

This clonotype was counted many times. The chain recombines TRBV12-3 or TRBV12-4 with TRBJ2-1; TRBD2 agrees at 11 bases. The CDR3 covers 21 residues. V shed 3 bases, J shed 3 bases, and the junction held 19 bases outside the gene matches. CDR3 sequence (DNA): TGTGCCAGCAGTTTTCCCACCCTCCCTATTAGCGGGAGGGGTCTCTACAATGAGCAGTTCTTC. As protein: CASSFPTLPISGRGLYNEQFF.

This clonotype was found many times. The chain recombines TRBV5-6 with TRBJ2-1; the D gene is possibly TRBD2 (6 bases). Germline assignment: CDR1 SGHDT and CDR2 YYEEEE. V gave up 0 bases and J gave up 7 bases, with 8 bases separating them. This CDR3 is built from 13 residues. The CDR3 DNA is TGTGCCAGCAGCTTGGGGGCGGGAAATGAGCAGTTCTTC. The encoded protein is CASSLGAGNEQFF.

The chain has TRBV4-1 and TRBJ2-1, with D maybe TRBD1 (6 bases). The CDR3 covers 11 residues. Germline V gene data show CDR1 as MGHRA and CDR2 as YSYEKL. Trimming pared 5 bases from V and 11 bases from J, leaving 10 bases between. This chain's CDR3 is CASSTGTKQFF. In DNA form, the CDR3 reads TGCGCCAGCAGCACCGGGACAAAGCAGTTCTTC.

Many counts were recorded for this clonotype. V usage is TRBV7-2 and J usage is TRBJ2-2; 8 bases are a match to TRBD2. CDR1 and CDR2 from the germline V gene are SGHTA and FQGNSA. J gave up 6 bases and V 5 bases, and 11 bases lay outside the gene matches. CDR3 length equals 16 residues. The CDR3 region has the DNA TGTGCCAGCAGCCCAACCGGGACTAGTGGCCCCGGGGAGCTGTTTTTT. Its protein product is CASSPTGTSGPGELFF.

This clonotype was found many times. The genes are TRBV4-3 and TRBJ1-4, with D maybe TRBD1 (5 bases). The V end lost 1 base, the J end lost 0 bases, and 15 bases lay between the germline ends. This CDR3 spans 18 amino acids. CDR1 and CDR2 (germline): LGHNA, YSLEER. CDR3 nucleotides: TGCGCCAGCAGCCAAGTCGAAGGGGTCGGATCAACTAATGAAAAACTGTTTTTT. Translated, it gives CASSQVEGVGSTNEKLFF.

This chain connects TRBV20-1 to TRBJ2-3; a weak D match, TRBD2 (6 bases). The length of the CDR3 is 18 residues. Germline CDR1 and CDR2: DFQATT and SNEGSKA (reference sequence). V lost 3 bases to trimming and J lost 1 base, with 23 bases between them. The CDR3 DNA reads TGCAGTGCTAGTGGCGGGCGGGGTCGATATGATGGCACAGATACGCAGTATTTT. It is translated as CSASGGRGRYDGTDTQYF.

This clonotype has ten or more counts. CDR3 loop: CASSLQEDQPQHF. CDR3 sequence (DNA): TGTGCCAGCAGTTTGCAGGAAGATCAGCCCCAGCATTTT. V usage is TRBV12-3 or TRBV12-4 and J usage is TRBJ1-5; no clear D gene. CDR3 length: 13 residues. Trimming pared 3 bases from V and 5 bases from J, leaving 8 bases between.

This clonotype has more than one count but fewer than ten. This chain joins TRBV5-8 and TRBJ2-5; TRBD1 matches 9 bases. The CDR3 spans 15 residues. Germline V gene sequence: CDR1 SGHTS, CDR2 YDEGEE. Germline trimming cut 3 bases from V and 4 bases from J; bases unmatched to any gene: 7. The CDR3 DNA sequence: TGTGCCAGCAGCTGGCCGGACAGGGGTCGAGAGACCCAGTACTTC. This translates into CASSWPDRGRETQYF.

The V and J genes are TRBV5-6 and TRBJ2-1; D tentatively fits TRBD1 or TRBD2 (5 bases each). CDR1 and CDR2 from the germline V gene are SGHDT and YYEEEE. The CDR3 consists of 20 residues. V was pared by 0 bases and J by 1 base, with 23 bases between. CDR3 sequence (DNA): TGTGCCAGCAGCTTGGTTCGCGGGCTTTTTAGGGGCCCGTCCTACAATGAGCAGTTCTTC. Its protein is CASSLVRGLFRGPSYNEQFF.

This clonotype was picked up many times. The chain carries TRBV7-9 and TRBJ1-1; D remains ambiguous. CDR3 length equals 16 residues. CDR1 SEHNR and CDR2 FQNEAQ come from the germline V gene (reference sequence). The V and J ends lost 5 bases and 0 bases respectively, with 16 bases between them. The CDR3 DNA sequence: TGTGCCAGCAGCCACCCCCTCGGGCTAATGAACACTGAAGCTTTCTTT. It is translated as CASSHPLGLMNTEAFF.

This clonotype was counted ten times or more. This chain links TRBV28 with TRBJ2-7, with 9 nucleotides matching TRBD2. V was pared by 5 bases and J by 4 bases, with 12 bases of the junction left unmatched. CDR3 size: 16 residues. Germline assignment: CDR1 MDHEN and CDR2 SYDVKM. In DNA form, the CDR3 reads TGTGCCAGCAGTGGATCTTATTCGCGGGGGGGTTACGAGCAGTACTTC. It specifies CASSGSYSRGGYEQYF.

At least ten counts were recorded for this clonotype. The rearrangement joins TRBV7-6 to TRBJ2-1; 9 bases agree with TRBD2. V was pared by 5 bases and J by 1 base, with 3 bases of the junction left unmatched. Germline V gene sequence: CDR1 SGHVS, CDR2 FNYEAQ. The CDR3 is 15 amino acids. CDR3 in amino acids: CASSQTSGSYNEQFF. CDR3 nucleotides: TGTGCCAGCAGCCAGACTAGCGGTTCCTACAATGAGCAGTTCTTC.

A few counts support this clonotype. The chain carries TRBV24-1 and TRBJ1-3; no firm D call. The CDR3 covers 13 residues. Trimming removed 1 base at V and 4 bases at J, with 4 bases between. Germline V gene lookup returns CDR1 KGHDR and CDR2 SFDVKD. CDR3: CATSDFRGNTIYF. The CDR3 bases are TGTGCCACCAGTGATTTTAGGGGAAACACCATATATTTT.

The chain carries TRBV5-1 and TRBJ1-3; a weak D match, TRBD1 (5 bases). The CDR3 covers 13 residues. V was shortened by 7 bases and J by 0 bases, with 8 bases between the two germline ends. CDR1 and CDR2 (germline): SGHRS, YFSETQ. CDR3 residues: CASQGPSGNTIYF. The CDR3 DNA is TGCGCCAGCCAGGGCCCCTCTGGAAACACCATATATTTT.

With regard to this clonotype: This clone may be a read error of a much larger clone one base away. V and J are TRBV6-5 and TRBJ2-7; D possibly corresponds to TRBD2 (5 bases). Germline assignment: CDR1 MNHEY and CDR2 SVGAGI. Trimming took off 1 base at V and 4 bases at J, with 11 bases between the two ends. This CDR3 contains 14 residues. The CDR3 coding sequence is TGTGCCAGCAGTTACTTTAGCGAGACATACGAGCAGTACTTC. Its translation: CASSYFSETYEQYF.